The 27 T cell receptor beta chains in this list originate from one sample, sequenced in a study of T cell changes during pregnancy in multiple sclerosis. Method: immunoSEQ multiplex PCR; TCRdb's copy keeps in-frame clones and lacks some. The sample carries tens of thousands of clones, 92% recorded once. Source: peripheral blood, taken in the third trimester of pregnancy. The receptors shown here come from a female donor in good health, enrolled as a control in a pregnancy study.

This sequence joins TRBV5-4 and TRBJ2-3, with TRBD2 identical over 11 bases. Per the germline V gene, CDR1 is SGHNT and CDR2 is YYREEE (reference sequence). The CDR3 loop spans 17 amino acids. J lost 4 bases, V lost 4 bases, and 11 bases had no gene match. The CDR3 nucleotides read TGTGCCAGCAGCCCACTAGCGGGAGCCCTGTTGTCAGATACGCAGTATTTT. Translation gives CASSPLAGALLSDTQYF.

The DNA for the CDR3 is TGTGCCAGCAGCTTAGATACTAGCGGAGACAATGAGCAGTTCTTC. Its translation is CASSLDTSGDNEQFF. The chain joins TRBV7-2 to TRBJ2-1; 8 bases map to TRBD2. Germline CDR1 SGHTA, CDR2 FQGNSA. J gave up 5 bases and V 1 base, and 4 bases lay outside the gene matches. CDR3 length: 15 residues.

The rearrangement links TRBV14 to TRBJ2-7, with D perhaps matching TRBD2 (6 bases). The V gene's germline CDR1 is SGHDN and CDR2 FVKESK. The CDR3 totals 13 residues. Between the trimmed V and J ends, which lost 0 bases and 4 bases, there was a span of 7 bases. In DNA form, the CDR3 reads TGTGCCAGCAGCCAAGATCGGGGGTACGAGCAGTACTTC. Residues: CASSQDRGYEQYF.

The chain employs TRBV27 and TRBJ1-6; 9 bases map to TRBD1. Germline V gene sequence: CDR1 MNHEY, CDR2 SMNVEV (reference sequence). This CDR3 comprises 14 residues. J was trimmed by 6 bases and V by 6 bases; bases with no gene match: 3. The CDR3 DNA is TGTGCCAGCAGCCGGGACAGGGCTAATTCACCCCTCCACTTT. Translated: CASSRDRANSPLHF.

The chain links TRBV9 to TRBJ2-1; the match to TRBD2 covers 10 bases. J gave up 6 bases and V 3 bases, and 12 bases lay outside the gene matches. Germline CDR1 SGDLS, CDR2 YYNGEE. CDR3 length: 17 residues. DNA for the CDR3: TGTGCCAGCAGCGCCATCTACCCGGGACTAGCGTCCAATGAGCAGTTCTTC. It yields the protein CASSAIYPGLASNEQFF.

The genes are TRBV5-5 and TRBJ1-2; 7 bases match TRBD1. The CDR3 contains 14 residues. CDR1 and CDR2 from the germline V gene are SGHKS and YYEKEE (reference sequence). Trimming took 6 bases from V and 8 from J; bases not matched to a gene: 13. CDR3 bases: TGTGCCAGCACCCTGGGAACAGGGGAAGACGGCTACACCTTC. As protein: CASTLGTGEDGYTF.

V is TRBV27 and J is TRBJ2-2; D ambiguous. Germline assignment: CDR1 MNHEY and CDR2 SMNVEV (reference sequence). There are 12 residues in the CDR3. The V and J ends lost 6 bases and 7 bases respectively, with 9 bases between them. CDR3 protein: CASSYGGGELFF. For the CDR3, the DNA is TGTGCCAGCAGCTATGGTGGCGGGGAGCTGTTTTTT.

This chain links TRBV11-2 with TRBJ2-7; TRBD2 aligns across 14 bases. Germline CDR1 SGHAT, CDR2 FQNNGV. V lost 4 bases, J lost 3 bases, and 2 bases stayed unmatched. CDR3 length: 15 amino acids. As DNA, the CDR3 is TGTGCCAGCAGCTCAGGACTAGCGGGAGGCTACGAGCAGTACTTC. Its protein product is CASSSGLAGGYEQYF. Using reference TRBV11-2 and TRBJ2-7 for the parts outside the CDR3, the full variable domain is EAGVAQSPRYKIIEKRQSVAFWCNPISGHATLYWYQQILGQGPKLLIQFQNNGVVDDSQLPKDRFSAERLKGVDSTLKIQPAKLEDSAVYLCASSSGLAGGYEQYFGPGTRLTVT.

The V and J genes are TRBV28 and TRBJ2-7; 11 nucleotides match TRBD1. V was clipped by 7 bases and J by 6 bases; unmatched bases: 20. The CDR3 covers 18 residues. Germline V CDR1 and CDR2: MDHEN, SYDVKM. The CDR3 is CASKGRNRTGGKMGEQYF. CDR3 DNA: TGTGCCAGCAAAGGACGGAATCGGACAGGGGGCAAAATGGGCGAGCAGTACTTC.

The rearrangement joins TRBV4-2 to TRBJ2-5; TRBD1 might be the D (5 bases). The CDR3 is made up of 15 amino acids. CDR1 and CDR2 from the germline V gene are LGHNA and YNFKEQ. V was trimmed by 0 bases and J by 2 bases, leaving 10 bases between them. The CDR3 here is CASSQDPTEQETQYF. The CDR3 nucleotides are TGTGCCAGCAGCCAAGATCCGACAGAACAAGAGACCCAGTACTTC.

CDR3 in DNA: TGTGCCAGCAGTTATCGGGCAGGGGACGACGGGGAGCTGTTTTTT. This gives the protein CASSYRAGDDGELFF. The V call is TRBV6-6, the J call TRBJ2-2; D is perhaps TRBD1 (6 bases). Between the trimmed V and J ends, which lost 3 bases and 7 bases, there was a span of 15 bases. The CDR3 covers 15 residues. Germline CDR1 MNHNY, CDR2 SVGAGI (reference sequence).

CDR3 in amino acids: CAISDGTSGMIETQYF. The CDR3 DNA sequence: TGTGCCATCAGTGACGGGACTAGCGGGATGATAGAGACCCAGTACTTC. The rearrangement joins TRBV10-3 to TRBJ2-5, with 13 nucleotides matching TRBD2. Germline V gene lookup returns CDR1 ENHRY and CDR2 SYGVKD. Losses at the gene ends were 3 bases for V and 4 bases for J; bases not matched to a gene: 5. CDR3 size: 16 residues.

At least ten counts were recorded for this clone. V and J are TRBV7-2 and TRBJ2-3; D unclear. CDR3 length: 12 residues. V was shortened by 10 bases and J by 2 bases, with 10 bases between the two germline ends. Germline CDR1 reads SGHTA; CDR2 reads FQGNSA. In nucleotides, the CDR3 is TGTGCCATACAGACAAACACAGATACGCAGTATTTT. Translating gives CAIQTNTDTQYF.

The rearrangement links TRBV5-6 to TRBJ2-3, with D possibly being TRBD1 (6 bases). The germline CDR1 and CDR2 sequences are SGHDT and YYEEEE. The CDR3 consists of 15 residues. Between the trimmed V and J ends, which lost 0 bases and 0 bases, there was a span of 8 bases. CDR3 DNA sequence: TGTGCCAGCAGCTTGGGGGACACAAGCACAGATACGCAGTATTTT. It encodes CASSLGDTSTDTQYF.

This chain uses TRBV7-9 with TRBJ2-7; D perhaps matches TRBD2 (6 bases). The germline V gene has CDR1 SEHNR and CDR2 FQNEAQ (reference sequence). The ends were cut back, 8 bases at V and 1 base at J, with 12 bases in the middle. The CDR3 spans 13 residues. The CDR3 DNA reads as TGTGCCAGCTCGGGACTTACATCCTACGAGCAGTACTTC. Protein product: CASSGLTSYEQYF.

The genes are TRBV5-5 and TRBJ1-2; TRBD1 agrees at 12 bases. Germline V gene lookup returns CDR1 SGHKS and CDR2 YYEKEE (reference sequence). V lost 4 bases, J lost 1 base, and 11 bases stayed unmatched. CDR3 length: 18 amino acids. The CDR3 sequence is CASSPTTGTGGDNYGYTF. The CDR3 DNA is TGTGCCAGCAGCCCCACAACCGGGACAGGGGGCGATAACTATGGCTACACCTTC.

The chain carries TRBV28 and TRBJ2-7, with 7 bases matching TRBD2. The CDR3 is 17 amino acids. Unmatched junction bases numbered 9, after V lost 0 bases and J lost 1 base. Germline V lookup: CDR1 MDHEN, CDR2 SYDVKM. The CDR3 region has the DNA TGTGCCAGCAGTTTATGGGTTCGGGGGGACGGATCCTACGAGCAGTACTTC. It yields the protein CASSLWVRGDGSYEQYF.

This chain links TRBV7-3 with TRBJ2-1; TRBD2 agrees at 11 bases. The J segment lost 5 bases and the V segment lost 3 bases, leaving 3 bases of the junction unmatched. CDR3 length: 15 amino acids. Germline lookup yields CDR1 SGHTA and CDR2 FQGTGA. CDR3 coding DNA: TGTGCCAGCAGCTTCCTTAGCGGGGGGGACAATGAGCAGTTCTTC. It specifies CASSFLSGGDNEQFF.

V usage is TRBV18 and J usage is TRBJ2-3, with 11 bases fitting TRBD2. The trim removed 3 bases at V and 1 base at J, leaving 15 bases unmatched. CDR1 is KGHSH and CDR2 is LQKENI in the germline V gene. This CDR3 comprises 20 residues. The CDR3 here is CASSPDLGVAGGEGTDTQYF. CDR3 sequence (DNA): TGTGCCAGCTCACCCGACCTCGGGGTAGCGGGGGGGGAGGGCACAGATACGCAGTATTTT. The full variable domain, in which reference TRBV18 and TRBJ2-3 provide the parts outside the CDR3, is NAGVMQNPRHLVRRRGQEARLRCSPMKGHSHVYWYRQLPEEGLKFMVYLQKENIIDESGMPKERFSAEFPKEGPSILRIQQVVRGDSAAYFCASSPDLGVAGGEGTDTQYFGPGTRLTVL.

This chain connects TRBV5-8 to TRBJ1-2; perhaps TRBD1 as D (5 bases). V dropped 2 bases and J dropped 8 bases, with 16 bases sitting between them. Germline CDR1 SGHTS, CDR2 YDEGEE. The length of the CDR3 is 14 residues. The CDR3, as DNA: TGTGCCAGCAGCTTCACTCAGGGATTTGGCGGCTACACCTTC. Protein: CASSFTQGFGGYTF.

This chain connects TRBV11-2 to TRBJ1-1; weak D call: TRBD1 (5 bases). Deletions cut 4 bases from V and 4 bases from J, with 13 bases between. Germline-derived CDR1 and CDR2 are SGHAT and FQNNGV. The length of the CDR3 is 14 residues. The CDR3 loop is CASSSGWGGTEAFF. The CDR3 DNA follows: TGTGCCAGCAGCTCAGGGTGGGGTGGCACTGAAGCTTTCTTT. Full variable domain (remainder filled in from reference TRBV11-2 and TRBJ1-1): EAGVAQSPRYKIIEKRQSVAFWCNPISGHATLYWYQQILGQGPKLLIQFQNNGVVDDSQLPKDRFSAERLKGVDSTLKIQPAKLEDSAVYLCASSSGWGGTEAFFGQGTRLTVV.

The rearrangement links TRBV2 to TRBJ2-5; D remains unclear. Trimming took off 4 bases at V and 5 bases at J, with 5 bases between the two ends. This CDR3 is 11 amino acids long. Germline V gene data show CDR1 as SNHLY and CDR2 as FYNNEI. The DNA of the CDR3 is TGTGCCAGCAGTGTGAGGGAGACCCAGTACTTC. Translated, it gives CASSVRETQYF.

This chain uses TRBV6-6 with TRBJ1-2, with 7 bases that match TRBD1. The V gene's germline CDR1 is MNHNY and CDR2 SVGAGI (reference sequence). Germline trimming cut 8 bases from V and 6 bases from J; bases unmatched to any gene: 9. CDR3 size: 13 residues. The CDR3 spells CASGTETGNGYTF. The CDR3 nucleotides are TGTGCCAGCGGAACCGAGACAGGGAATGGCTACACCTTC.

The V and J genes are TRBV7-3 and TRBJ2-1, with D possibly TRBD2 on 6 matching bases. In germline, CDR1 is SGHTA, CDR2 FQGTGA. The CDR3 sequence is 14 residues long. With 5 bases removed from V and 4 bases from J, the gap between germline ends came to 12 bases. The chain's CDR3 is CASSLGTYYNEQFF. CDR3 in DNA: TGTGCCAGCAGCCTCGGGACTTATTACAATGAGCAGTTCTTC. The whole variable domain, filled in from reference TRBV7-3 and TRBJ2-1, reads GAGVSQTPSNKVTEKGKYVELRCDPISGHTALYWYRQSLGQGPEFLIYFQGTGAADDSGLPNDRFFAVRPEGSVSTLKIQRTERGDSAVYLCASSLGTYYNEQFFGPGTRLTVL.

This CDR3 reads CAQNTDTQYF. CDR3 bases: TGTGCGCAGAACACAGATACGCAGTATTTT. The chain has TRBV27 and TRBJ2-3; no firm D call. CDR3 size: 10 residues. The germline V gene has CDR1 MNHEY and CDR2 SMNVEV (reference sequence).

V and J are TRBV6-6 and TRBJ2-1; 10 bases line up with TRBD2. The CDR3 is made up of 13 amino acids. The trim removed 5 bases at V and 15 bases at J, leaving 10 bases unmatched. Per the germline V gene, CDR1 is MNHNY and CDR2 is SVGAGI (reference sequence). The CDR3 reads CASSLKTSGVMFF. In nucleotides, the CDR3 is TGTGCCAGCAGTCTTAAAACTAGCGGGGTGATGTTCTTC.

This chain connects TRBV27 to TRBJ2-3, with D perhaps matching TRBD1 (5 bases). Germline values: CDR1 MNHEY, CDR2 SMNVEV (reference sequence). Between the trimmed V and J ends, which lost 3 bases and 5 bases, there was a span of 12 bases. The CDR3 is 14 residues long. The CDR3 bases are TGTGCCAGCAGTTTGTGGGGCGCGGAAGATACGCAGTATTTT. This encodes CASSLWGAEDTQYF.